Below, 5 T cell receptor beta chains from the same sample are listed, as sequenced in a study of cytomegalovirus exposure and HLA in healthy donors. The PCR contained 60 Vbeta and 13 Jbeta primers. Produced via immunoSEQ multiplex PCR; TCRdb's table is partial and in-frame only. The data hold some 200,000 clones, with around 80% observed a single time. Sequences were obtained from PBMCs. These TCRs come from a woman aged 60 to 75 in good health and CMV-seropositive.

The V gene is TRBV11-2, the J gene TRBJ2-1; the D gene is possibly TRBD2 (6 bases). V lost 5 bases and J lost 6, with 14 bases in between. The CDR3 runs to 14 residues. Germline loops: CDR1 SGHAT, CDR2 FQNNGV. For the CDR3, the DNA is TGTGCCAGCAGCCCAGGACTGGGAGGCAATGAGCAGTTCTTC. This encodes CASSPGLGGNEQFF.

The rearrangement joins TRBV4-2 to TRBJ2-7; TRBD2 aligns across 14 bases. Germline CDR1 reads LGHNA; CDR2 reads YNFKEQ. CDR3 length equals 14 residues. V lost 4 bases to trimming and J lost 7 bases; unmatched junction nucleotides: 3. CDR3 coding DNA: TGTGCCAGCAGCCCGGGACTAGCGGGAGAGGAGCAGTACTTC. This translates into CASSPGLAGEEQYF.

The chain has TRBV18 and TRBJ2-6; D is possibly TRBD2 (6 bases). The CDR3 is 20 amino acids. Germline CDR1 and CDR2: KGHSH and LQKENI. The ends were cut back, 1 base at V and 1 base at J, with 20 bases in the middle. CDR3 sequence reads: CASSPRAGSGPISGANVLTF. CDR3 DNA: TGTGCCAGCTCACCACGGGCGGGGTCAGGGCCCATTTCTGGGGCCAACGTCCTGACTTTC.

This rearrangement joins TRBV30 to TRBJ1-2; 9 nucleotides agree with TRBD1. The CDR3 runs to 14 residues. J lost 4 bases, V lost 2 bases, and 5 bases had no gene match. Germline CDR1 reads GTSNPN; CDR2 reads SVGIG (reference sequence). DNA of the CDR3: TGTGCCTGGAGTAGGGGACAGGGAGCCTATGGCTACACCTTC. It translates to CAWSRGQGAYGYTF.

This chain connects TRBV6-1 to TRBJ1-5; D is perhaps TRBD1 (5 bases). The length of the CDR3 is 15 residues. V was cut by 7 bases and J by 3 bases, with 16 bases left in between. Germline CDR1 and CDR2: MNHNS and SASEGT. The CDR3 DNA reads as TGTGCCAGCACGATTGGGGCCGGCAACAATCAGCCCCAGCATTTT. The encoded protein is CASTIGAGNNQPQHF.